The sequence of this T cell receptor beta chain was determined in a study of T cells after somatic rescue of genetic block. The ends were cut back, 7 bases at V and 2 bases at J, with 16 bases in the middle. CDR1 SQVTM and CDR2 ANQGSEA come from the germline V gene. CDR3 size: 14 residues. Profiled with immunoSEQ multiplex PCR; TCRdb holds only in-frame clones, not every one. The data contain approximately 13,000 clones, roughly three quarters of them singletons. V usage is TRBV29-1 and J usage is TRBJ2-3; possibly TRBD2 for D (6 bases). The material sequenced was peripheral blood mononuclear cells (PBMCs). The TCR sequence derives from a boy aged 10-17 years. CDR3 sequence reads: CSAGGGSYTDTQYF. The CDR3 DNA reads as TGCAGCGCCGGGGGTGGCTCCTACACAGATACGCAGTATTTT.